The 30 T cell receptor beta chains listed next were all sequenced from one sample in a study of patients and donors after allogeneic stem cell transplantation. TCRdb re-called the RT-PCR reads with MiXCR, one entry per CDR3 protein. The sample shows about 230,000 distinct CDR3 sequences, about 14% of them seen only once. Input material: blood, either unsorted or a sorted T cell fraction (not recorded which). These receptors were obtained from a human donor who was either an allogeneic HSCT recipient or a stem cell or donor lymphocyte infusion donor (not recorded which). It is not recorded whose cells these are; they may come from a transplant donor.

The genes are TRBV18 and TRBJ2-4, with 7 bases that match TRBD1. Germline-derived CDR1 and CDR2 are KGHSH and LQKENI. The CDR3 is made up of 13 amino acids. The ends lost 6 bases at V and 5 bases at J; junction bases unmatched: 4. The CDR3, as DNA: TGTGCCAGCTCGGACACAGGGGAAAACATTCAGTACTTC. Amino acid sequence: CASSDTGENIQYF.

The genes are TRBV4-1 and TRBJ2-1; 10 nucleotides match TRBD2. The CDR3 spans 16 residues. Unmatched junction bases numbered 3, after V lost 0 bases and J lost 4 bases. Germline CDR1 MGHRA, CDR2 YSYEKL. CDR3 nucleotides: TGCGCCAGCAGCCAAGATGGGACTAGCGTTTACAATGAGCAGTTCTTC. The encoded protein is CASSQDGTSVYNEQFF.

This clonotype was counted many times. V gene TRBV5-1 combines with J gene TRBJ2-1; TRBD2 matches 11 bases. The CDR3 has 15 residues. The germline CDR1 and CDR2 sequences are SGHRS and YFSETQ. The ends lost 4 bases at V and 7 bases at J; junction bases unmatched: 7. The CDR3 reads CASSTSGGGWNEQFF. In nucleotides, the CDR3 is TGCGCCAGCAGCACTAGCGGGGGCGGTTGGAATGAGCAGTTCTTC.

This clonotype occurred a few times. The gene calls are TRBV12-5 and TRBJ2-1; D call uncertain. V lost 0 bases and J lost 7, with 7 bases in between. Germline-derived CDR1 and CDR2 are LGHNT and FRNRAP. The CDR3 consists of 13 residues. The CDR3 loop is CASGLVLGNEQFF. The CDR3 region has the DNA TGTGCTAGTGGTTTGGTCCTGGGTAATGAGCAGTTCTTC.

This chain joins TRBV20-1 and TRBJ2-5; perhaps D is TRBD1 or TRBD2 (6 bases each). CDR3 length: 13 residues. V was clipped by 3 bases and J by 4 bases, with 12 bases between them. Germline V gives CDR1 DFQATT, CDR2 SNEGSKA (reference sequence). Written as DNA, the CDR3 is TGCAGTGCTAGTGGGGGGCGGGGAGAGACCCAGTACTTC. The encoded protein is CSASGGRGETQYF.

This clonotype was counted a few times. V and J are TRBV4-2 and TRBJ2-3, with 8 nucleotides matching TRBD1. The junction had 6 bases not matched to a gene; V was cut back by 4 bases and J by 3 bases. Germline CDR1 is LGHNA and CDR2 is YNFKEQ. There are 15 residues in the CDR3. CDR3 coding DNA: TGTGCCAGCAGCCGTCAGGACAGGGTTACAGATACGCAGTATTTT. It specifies CASSRQDRVTDTQYF.

Many counts were recorded for this clonotype. V usage is TRBV6-1 and J usage is TRBJ1-1; TRBD1 matches 7 bases. Germline V lookup: CDR1 MNHNS, CDR2 SASEGT. The CDR3 loop spans 14 amino acids. V was clipped by 6 bases and J by 3 bases; unmatched bases: 7. The CDR3 nucleotides read TGTGCCAGCAGCCAGAGCACAGGGGACACTGAAGCTTTCTTT. As protein: CASSQSTGDTEAFF.

The gene calls are TRBV14 and TRBJ2-1, with TRBD1 as a possible D gene (6 bases). Germline CDR1 reads SGHDN; CDR2 reads FVKESK. Trimming took off 3 bases at V and 8 bases at J, with 14 bases between the two ends. This CDR3 region has 14 residues. CDR3 DNA: TGTGCCAGCAGCCAGCTAACAGGGTGGGATGAGCAGTTCTTC. Translation gives CASSQLTGWDEQFF.

This clonotype appeared a few times. The genes are TRBV5-1 and TRBJ2-7, with 8 bases fitting TRBD2. There are 15 residues in the CDR3. Looked up from germline, CDR1 is SGHRS and CDR2 is YFSETQ. With 4 bases clipped from V and 3 bases from J, the junction kept 9 bases outside the gene matches. The CDR3 DNA reads as TGCGCCAGCAGCCCCACGGGACTAGGTTTCTACGAGCAGTACTTC. Translating gives CASSPTGLGFYEQYF.

This clonotype was recorded at least ten times. V gene TRBV11-2 combines with J gene TRBJ2-1; 8 nucleotides match TRBD1. The CDR3 totals 15 residues. The ends lost 5 bases at V and 10 bases at J; junction bases unmatched: 13. The germline CDR1 and CDR2 sequences are SGHAT and FQNNGV. CDR3 bases: TGTGCCAGCAGCCCCAGGACAGGGCTATTTCGGGAGCAGTTCTTC. Residues: CASSPRTGLFREQFF.

The rearrangement joins TRBV12-3 or TRBV12-4 to TRBJ2-3, with no clear D. V was trimmed by 6 bases and J by 0 bases, leaving 16 bases between them. The CDR3 has 16 residues. The CDR3: CASSASNPSSTDTQYF. DNA of the CDR3: TGTGCCAGCAGCGCTTCCAACCCATCTAGCACAGATACGCAGTATTTT.

The rearrangement joins TRBV5-6 to TRBJ2-6; the D gene is possibly TRBD1 (6 bases). Germline values: CDR1 SGHDT, CDR2 YYEEEE. This CDR3 region has 17 residues. The V gene lost 2 bases and the J gene lost 0 bases, with 12 bases spanning the gap. The CDR3 coding sequence is TGTGCCAGCAGCTTCGTAGGACAGCCCTCTGGGGCCAACGTCCTGACTTTC. Its protein is CASSFVGQPSGANVLTF.

This clonotype showed up many times. V and J are TRBV7-6 and TRBJ1-1; no reliable D call. The CDR3 loop spans 13 amino acids. Germline V gives CDR1 SGHVS, CDR2 FNYEAQ. V lost 1 base and J lost 5, with 8 bases in between. The CDR3 loop is CASSLGWGTEAFF. In nucleotides, the CDR3 is TGTGCCAGCAGCTTAGGATGGGGAACTGAAGCTTTCTTT.

The rearrangement links TRBV7-8 to TRBJ2-4; 11 bases map to TRBD2. V lost 5 bases, J lost 5 bases, and 11 bases stayed unmatched. Germline V gene data show CDR1 as SGHVS and CDR2 as FQNEAQ. This CDR3 is built from 17 residues. In nucleotides, the CDR3 is TGTGCCAGCAGCCCCTTCCCCCTAGCGGGGGGCCAAAACATTCAGTACTTC. As protein: CASSPFPLAGGQNIQYF.

This clonotype was seen a few times. The chain has TRBV4-1 and TRBJ2-1; 8 bases align to TRBD1. The CDR3 length is 19 residues. Germline V lookup: CDR1 MGHRA, CDR2 YSYEKL. Losses at the gene ends were 0 bases for V and 1 base for J; bases not matched to a gene: 11. This CDR3 reads CASSQDQGASLKSYNEQFF. The CDR3 nucleotides are TGCGCCAGCAGCCAAGATCAGGGGGCTTCTCTGAAGTCCTACAATGAGCAGTTCTTC.

This clonotype was observed a handful of times. The V gene is TRBV20-1, the J gene TRBJ1-2, with D possibly matching TRBD1 (5 bases). The CDR3 runs 13 residues. The germline V and J ends were trimmed by 6 bases and 7 bases, with 18 bases remaining between them. Germline V lookup: CDR1 DFQATT, CDR2 SNEGSKA (reference sequence). The CDR3 loop reads CSAKEPGTLGYTF. DNA for the CDR3: TGCAGTGCGAAGGAACCAGGGACCCTTGGCTACACCTTC.

This clonotype appeared many times. This chain uses TRBV2 with TRBJ2-7; D perhaps matches TRBD2 (6 bases). The CDR3 extends over 11 amino acids. The V and J ends lost 5 bases and 10 bases respectively, with 12 bases between them. The germline gives CDR1 SNHLY, CDR2 FYNNEI. As DNA, the CDR3 is TGTGCCAGCAGTCCTCAGGCGGGACAGTACTTC. It specifies CASSPQAGQYF.

This clonotype has a handful of counts. This chain uses TRBV29-1 with TRBJ2-5; D is uncertain. The V gene lost 1 base and the J gene lost 4 bases, with 16 bases spanning the gap. Looked up from germline, CDR1 is SQVTM and CDR2 is ANQGSEA. The CDR3 runs to 15 residues. The CDR3 sequence is CSVEVGSSLTETQYF. The CDR3 nucleotides are TGCAGCGTTGAAGTGGGTAGTAGCCTTACAGAGACCCAGTACTTC.

The chain recombines TRBV30 with TRBJ1-4; D unresolved. The CDR3 has 11 residues. V lost 2 bases and J lost 2, with 0 bases in between. Germline-derived CDR1 and CDR2 are GTSNPN and SVGIG (reference sequence). In nucleotides, the CDR3 is TGTGCCTGGAGTACTAATGAAAAACTGTTTTTT. Translating gives CAWSTNEKLFF. The full variable domain, in which reference TRBV30 and TRBJ1-4 provide the parts outside the CDR3, is SQTIHQWPATLVQPVGSPLSLECTVEGTSNPNLYWYRQAAGRGLQLLFYSVGIGQISSEVPQNLSASRPQDRQFILSSKKLLLSDSGFYLCAWSTNEKLFFGSGTQLSVL.

This clonotype appeared a single time. The gene calls are TRBV2 and TRBJ2-7; D is perhaps TRBD2 (5 bases). Per the germline V gene, CDR1 is SNHLY and CDR2 is FYNNEI. This CDR3 is 13 amino acids long. V shed 4 bases and J shed 4 bases, with 11 bases lying between them. In nucleotides, the CDR3 is TGTGCCAGCAGTGTCCTCCGGGATTACGAGCAGTACTTC. This codes for CASSVLRDYEQYF.

This clonotype showed up many times. The chain employs TRBV11-2 and TRBJ1-6; the match to TRBD1 covers 7 bases. Germline V gives CDR1 SGHAT, CDR2 FQNNGV. The CDR3 has 15 residues. V trimming: 5 bases; J trimming: 4 bases; junction bases outside the gene matches: 5. CDR3 sequence reads: CASSLRTGYNSPLHF. DNA of the CDR3: TGTGCCAGCAGCCTTCGGACAGGTTATAATTCACCCCTCCACTTT.

Ten or more counts support this clonotype. The chain links TRBV7-2 to TRBJ2-7; D not resolved. V was clipped by 5 bases and J by 5 bases, with 7 bases between them. There are 11 residues in the CDR3. The germline CDR1 and CDR2 sequences are SGHTA and FQGNSA. CDR3 sequence: CASSPIHEQYF. The CDR3 coding sequence is TGTGCCAGCAGCCCAATCCACGAGCAGTACTTC.

This clonotype has a count of ten or more. CDR3 DNA: TGTGCCATCAGCGGGACAGGTGGAGGCTACACCTTC. It translates to CAISGTGGGYTF. This chain uses TRBV10-3 with TRBJ1-2; 8 bases match TRBD1. Germline trimming cut 6 bases from V and 8 bases from J; bases unmatched to any gene: 5. CDR1 is ENHRY, CDR2 SYGVKD, per germline. This CDR3 is built from 12 residues.

This clonotype was observed a few times. V usage is TRBV6-1 and J usage is TRBJ1-3, with D possibly being TRBD1 (6 bases). Germline V gene data show CDR1 as MNHNS and CDR2 as SASEGT. The CDR3 runs 14 residues. Between the trimmed V and J ends, which lost 2 bases and 8 bases, there was a span of 13 bases. This CDR3 is CASSEWLQGDTIYF. DNA for the CDR3: TGTGCCAGCAGTGAATGGTTACAGGGAGACACCATATATTTT.

This clonotype has a handful of counts. The chain links TRBV5-6 to TRBJ2-2; D remains ambiguous. CDR1 and CDR2 from the germline V gene are SGHDT and YYEEEE. The V and J ends lost 3 bases and 2 bases respectively, with 8 bases between them. The CDR3 is 14 amino acids. CDR3 sequence reads: CASSSEPNTGELFF. The CDR3 region has the DNA TGTGCCAGCAGCTCAGAACCTAACACCGGGGAGCTGTTTTTT.

A few counts support this clonotype. The chain employs TRBV3-1 and TRBJ2-7; 7 nucleotides match TRBD1. Germline CDR1 is LGHDT and CDR2 is YNNKEL (reference sequence). After removal of 0 bases from V and 6 bases from J, the junction contained 11 bases not matched to a gene. This CDR3 is built from 16 residues. Here the CDR3 reads CASSQESFRQGREQYF. The CDR3, as DNA: TGTGCCAGCAGCCAAGAGTCTTTCCGACAGGGTCGCGAGCAGTACTTC.

This clonotype was seen only once. The chain links TRBV6-2 or TRBV6-3 to TRBJ2-3; 9 nucleotides match TRBD1. V lost 2 bases to trimming and J lost 4 bases; unmatched junction nucleotides: 16. The germline V gene has CDR1 MNHEY and CDR2 SVGEGT. The CDR3 sequence is 19 residues long. CDR3 nucleotides: TGTGCCAGCAGTTACCAAATCGGACAGGGGACCGGGTTGGCAGATACGCAGTATTTT. This gives the protein CASSYQIGQGTGLADTQYF.

The table lists this clonotype with many counts. This chain connects TRBV20-1 to TRBJ1-1; tentatively, D is TRBD1 (6 bases). Germline V gene data show CDR1 as DFQATT and CDR2 as SNEGSKA (reference sequence). Trimming shortened V by 3 bases and J by 3 bases, and 17 bases separated the two germline ends. This CDR3 region has 15 residues. CDR3 sequence reads: CSARGGASLDTEAFF. CDR3 in DNA: TGCAGTGCTAGGGGGGGGGCGAGTTTAGACACTGAAGCTTTCTTT.

The V and J genes are TRBV5-4 and TRBJ2-7; 7 positions match TRBD2. The CDR3 has 14 amino acids. The V segment lost 6 bases and the J segment 7 bases; nucleotides outside the gene matches: 13. Germline lookup yields CDR1 SGHNT and CDR2 YYREEE (reference sequence). The CDR3 reads CASTFGGTTVEQYF. CDR3 DNA: TGTGCCAGCACCTTCGGGGGGACCACAGTAGAGCAGTACTTC.

This clonotype was observed a few times. This CDR3 reads CASSRDGYQPQHF. The CDR3 bases are TGTGCCAGCAGCCGGGACGGTTATCAGCCCCAGCATTTT. V usage is TRBV14 and J usage is TRBJ1-5, with D maybe TRBD1 (5 bases). This CDR3 is built from 13 residues. CDR1 and CDR2 (germline): SGHDN, FVKESK. V lost 4 bases, J lost 5 bases, and 9 bases lay in between.